These 32 T cell receptor beta chains came from one sample sequenced in a study of blood T cell repertoires in COVID-19 (TCRdb year 2020). The protocol used for the library was the immunoSEQ multiplex PCR assay. TCRdb retrieved this table from immuneACCESS and kept in-frame rearrangements only. Not all clones are present; in checked studies, unresolved V genes account for under half, and no reason is known for the remainder. The sample yields 40,000 to 45,000 clones; about nine tenths were counted once. About 22% of the sample is taken by the ten largest. Material: peripheral blood. The source is a man aged 50-59 years with active COVID-19.

The rearrangement joins TRBV7-2 to TRBJ1-5; TRBD1 matches 8 bases. This CDR3 is built from 15 residues. Trimming cost V 1 base and J 3 bases; bases outside gene matches: 2. Germline-derived CDR1 and CDR2 are SGHTA and FQGNSA. CDR3 in DNA: TGTGCCAGCAGCTTAGTACAGGGGGACAATCAGCCCCAGCATTTT. Its protein product is CASSLVQGDNQPQHF.

V gene TRBV19 combines with J gene TRBJ1-5; D ambiguous. Germline CDR1 is LNHDA and CDR2 is SQIVND (reference sequence). The CDR3 has 12 amino acids. The V end was cut by 6 bases, the J end by 6 bases, with 9 bases between. CDR3 DNA sequence: TGTGCCAGTAGGGAGGAACCTCAGCCCCAGCATTTT. Residues: CASREEPQPQHF.

CDR3 amino acids: CASSYWTSGRTDTQYF. The CDR3 nucleotides are TGTGCCAGCAGTTACTGGACTAGCGGGAGAACAGATACGCAGTATTTT. This rearrangement joins TRBV6-6 to TRBJ2-3; the match to TRBD2 covers 13 bases. V shed 1 base and J 3 bases; nucleotides not matched to a gene: 1. The CDR3 length is 16 residues. The germline gives CDR1 MNHNY, CDR2 SVGAGI (reference sequence).

The chain combines TRBV9 with TRBJ2-3; no clear D gene. Germline V gene sequence: CDR1 SGDLS, CDR2 YYNGEE. V was cut by 0 bases and J by 0 bases, with 5 bases left in between. This CDR3 has 14 residues. CDR3 DNA: TGTGCCAGCAGCGTAGGAGGCAGCACAGATACGCAGTATTTT. As protein: CASSVGGSTDTQYF.

The chain employs TRBV6-5 and TRBJ1-5; D may be TRBD1 (6 bases). Germline-derived CDR1 and CDR2 are MNHEY and SVGAGI. There are 15 residues in the CDR3. V lost 6 bases and J lost 0, with 12 bases in between. The CDR3, as DNA: TGTGCCAGCAGGAGTGGACAGTATAGCAATCAGCCCCAGCATTTT. Translated, it gives CASRSGQYSNQPQHF.

This clone was seen only once. This chain links TRBV5-1 with TRBJ2-7; weak D call: TRBD1 (5 bases). CDR1 is SGHRS and CDR2 is YFSETQ in the germline V gene. The CDR3 is 16 residues long. Trimming took 0 bases from V and 3 from J, leaving 16 bases between them. The CDR3 is CASSLAETRVGYEQYF. The CDR3 region has the DNA TGCGCCAGCAGCTTGGCAGAGACCAGGGTCGGCTACGAGCAGTACTTC.

Worth noting for this clone: This specimen includes other DNA sequences encoding the same CDR3. This chain joins TRBV19 and TRBJ2-2, with TRBD2 identical over 12 bases. The ends lost 4 bases at V and 2 bases at J; junction bases unmatched: 2. CDR1 is LNHDA, CDR2 SQIVND, per germline (reference sequence). This CDR3 is built from 16 residues. As DNA, the CDR3 is TGTGCCAGTAGTAGTGGACTAGCGGGAAACACCGGGGAGCTGTTTTTT. Translation: CASSSGLAGNTGELFF.

This chain joins TRBV10-3 and TRBJ2-7; a weak D match, TRBD1 (6 bases). V lost 1 base to trimming and J lost 1 base, with 11 bases between them. Germline CDR1 is ENHRY and CDR2 is SYGVKD. The CDR3 contains 15 residues. CDR3 sequence: CAISEFWQGSYEQYF. DNA of the CDR3: TGTGCCATCAGTGAGTTCTGGCAGGGGTCCTACGAGCAGTACTTC.

The chain is built from TRBV6-6 and TRBJ1-5, with 7 bases that match TRBD1. V shed 6 bases, J shed 1 base, and the junction held 6 bases outside the gene matches. Germline CDR1 reads MNHNY; CDR2 reads SVGAGI (reference sequence). The CDR3 spans 15 residues. CDR3 DNA sequence: TGTGCCAGCAGACCGACAGGGAAGAGCAATCAGCCCCAGCATTTT. Protein sequence: CASRPTGKSNQPQHF.

The chain recombines TRBV7-9 with TRBJ2-1; D not resolved. The CDR3 loop spans 12 amino acids. Germline loops: CDR1 SEHNR, CDR2 FQNEAQ (reference sequence). V lost 5 bases and J lost 9, with 11 bases in between. CDR3 nucleotides: TGTGCCAGCAGCACCGAAGAGCGTGAGCAGTTCTTC. Translation gives CASSTEEREQFF.

The chain links TRBV5-5 to TRBJ2-1; a possible D gene is TRBD1 (6 bases). The CDR3 covers 15 residues. V was trimmed by 4 bases and J by 1 base, leaving 12 bases between them. CDR1 and CDR2 (germline): SGHKS, YYEKEE (reference sequence). CDR3 sequence reads: CASSLLDRSYNEQFF. CDR3 in DNA: TGTGCCAGCAGCCTGCTTGACAGGTCCTACAATGAGCAGTTCTTC.

This clone came up once. The chain joins TRBV11-2 to TRBJ1-6, with a tentative D call TRBD1 (6 bases). The CDR3 length is 11 residues. The ends were cut back, 5 bases at V and 13 bases at J, with 9 bases in the middle. Germline assignment: CDR1 SGHAT and CDR2 FQNNGV. The CDR3 nucleotides are TGTGCCAGCAGCCGGGACATCCCCCTCCACTTT. Its protein is CASSRDIPLHF.

The genes are TRBV6-2 or TRBV6-3 and TRBJ1-1; no reliable D call. Looked up from germline, CDR1 is MNHEY and CDR2 is SVGEGT. CDR3 length equals 13 residues. V was cut by 4 bases and J by 0 bases, with 6 bases left in between. CDR3 in DNA: TGTGCCAGCAGTTTAATCGTGAACACTGAAGCTTTCTTT. It translates to CASSLIVNTEAFF.

This clone was seen once. V gene TRBV7-9 combines with J gene TRBJ2-3; D gene uncertain. Germline V gene data show CDR1 as SEHNR and CDR2 as FQNEAQ (reference sequence). The CDR3 covers 12 residues. V lost 5 bases and J lost 3, with 6 bases in between. This chain's CDR3 is CASSLQTDTQYF. CDR3 in DNA: TGTGCCAGCAGCCTACAGACAGATACGCAGTATTTT.

The rearrangement links TRBV5-8 to TRBJ2-1; D may be TRBD2 (5 bases). CDR3 length: 16 residues. Germline V gives CDR1 SGHTS, CDR2 YDEGEE. V was cut by 0 bases and J by 1 base, with 11 bases left in between. CDR3 amino acids: CASSLANRLSYNEQFF. The CDR3 DNA follows: TGTGCCAGCAGCTTGGCCAACAGACTATCCTACAATGAGCAGTTCTTC.

J is TRBJ2-1 and V is TRBV19; 9 bases fit TRBD2. V dropped 2 bases and J dropped 3; count of bases not matched to a gene: 11. Germline V lookup: CDR1 LNHDA, CDR2 SQIVND (reference sequence). CDR3 length: 18 amino acids. The CDR3 protein is CASSIFGSGRGNYNEQFF. The CDR3 DNA sequence: TGTGCCAGTAGTATATTCGGTAGCGGGAGAGGTAACTACAATGAGCAGTTCTTC.

This clone was observed a single time. V usage is TRBV7-3 and J usage is TRBJ2-1; TRBD2 aligns across 9 bases. This CDR3 is 16 amino acids long. Germline-derived CDR1 and CDR2 are SGHTA and FQGTGA. The V segment lost 4 bases and the J segment 5 bases; nucleotides outside the gene matches: 9. CDR3 DNA: TGTGCCAGCAGCTGGGTAGCGGGAGTATCCCACAATGAGCAGTTCTTC. This codes for CASSWVAGVSHNEQFF. Drawing the rest from reference TRBV7-3 and TRBJ2-1, the complete variable domain is GAGVSQTPSNKVTEKGKYVELRCDPISGHTALYWYRQSLGQGPEFLIYFQGTGAADDSGLPNDRFFAVRPEGSVSTLKIQRTERGDSAVYLCASSWVAGVSHNEQFFGPGTRLTVL.

The chain couples TRBV7-9 to TRBJ2-2; 10 nucleotides align to TRBD2. Germline trimming cut 5 bases from V and 4 bases from J; bases unmatched to any gene: 10. The length of the CDR3 is 17 residues. Germline CDR1 reads SEHNR; CDR2 reads FQNEAQ (reference sequence). In DNA form, the CDR3 reads TGTGCCAGCAGCCGGGCGCTAGCGGGAGATGGCACCGGGGAGCTGTTTTTT. This gives the protein CASSRALAGDGTGELFF. The whole variable domain, remainder taken from reference TRBV7-9 and TRBJ2-2, is DTGVSQNPRHKITKRGQNVTFRCDPISEHNRLYWYRQTLGQGPEFLTYFQNEAQLEKSRLLSDRFSAERPKGSFSTLEIQRTEQGDSAMYLCASSRALAGDGTGELFFGEGSRLTVL.

The chain combines TRBV7-3 with TRBJ2-3, with 9 bases matching TRBD2. Germline lookup yields CDR1 SGHTA and CDR2 FQGTGA. CDR3 length: 14 residues. Trimming at V came to 5 bases and at J to 8 bases, leaving 8 bases not matched to a gene. DNA of the CDR3: TGTGCCAGCAGCACCGGGTCGGGACTAGCTACGCAGTATTTT. The encoded protein is CASSTGSGLATQYF.

This chain uses TRBV6-5 with TRBJ2-7, with TRBD2 identical over 13 bases. Germline CDR1 and CDR2: MNHEY and SVGAGI. The CDR3 runs 15 residues. Trimming at V came to 4 bases and at J to 2 bases, leaving 2 bases not matched to a gene. The CDR3: CASSWGTSGAYEQYF. The CDR3 nucleotides read TGTGCCAGCAGTTGGGGGACTAGCGGGGCCTACGAGCAGTACTTC.

This chain joins TRBV25-1 and TRBJ1-6; maybe TRBD1 (6 bases). This CDR3 comprises 15 residues. Germline V gives CDR1 MGHDK, CDR2 SYGVNS. V dropped 6 bases and J dropped 7 bases, with 16 bases sitting between them. The CDR3 reads CASSSPGHLNSPLHF. The CDR3 DNA reads as TGTGCCAGCAGCTCGCCGGGACATCTGAATTCACCCCTCCACTTT.

CDR3 coding DNA: TGTGCCAGCAGTGACTCGAAAACAGCGAACACTGAAGCTTTCTTT. This gives the protein CASSDSKTANTEAFF. The chain employs TRBV6-4 and TRBJ1-1, with D uncertain. The CDR3 covers 15 residues. Trimming removed 0 bases at V and 1 base at J, with 9 bases between. CDR1 and CDR2 from the germline V gene are MRHNA and SNTAGT.

The chain employs TRBV7-9 and TRBJ2-1; 14 bases match TRBD2. The trim removed 5 bases at V and 4 bases at J, leaving 7 bases unmatched. The CDR3 is 17 amino acids. Germline CDR1 reads SEHNR; CDR2 reads FQNEAQ (reference sequence). For the CDR3, the DNA is TGTGCCAGCAGCAAACCGGGACTAGCGGGAGTATACAATGAGCAGTTCTTC. Its translation is CASSKPGLAGVYNEQFF.

This chain uses TRBV14 with TRBJ2-1; TRBD1 agrees at 11 bases. V dropped 1 base and J dropped 0; count of bases not matched to a gene: 20. The CDR3 length is 23 residues. CDR1 and CDR2 (germline): SGHDN, FVKESK. The CDR3 loop reads CASSQVIPPGTGGILSSYNEQFF. CDR3 in DNA: TGTGCCAGCAGCCAAGTTATCCCCCCCGGGACAGGGGGGATCTTAAGCTCCTACAATGAGCAGTTCTTC.

V usage is TRBV7-2 and J usage is TRBJ1-2, with D perhaps TRBD1 (5 bases). Germline V lookup: CDR1 SGHTA, CDR2 FQGNSA. CDR3 length equals 15 residues. V lost 1 base to trimming and J lost 3 bases, with 12 bases between them. The DNA for the CDR3 is TGTGCCAGCAGCTTAGATCTGGGGGGGGACTATGGCTACACCTTC. It codes for CASSLDLGGDYGYTF.

The rearrangement joins TRBV6-4 to TRBJ2-4; 7 bases line up with TRBD1. The CDR3 length is 13 residues. Germline CDR1 MRHNA, CDR2 SNTAGT. V lost 5 bases and J lost 4; bases outside the gene matches: 2. The DNA of the CDR3 is TGTGCCAGCAGTAGGGGACAGAAAAACATTCAGTACTTC. This codes for CASSRGQKNIQYF.

As concerns this clone: Compared with germline, one end of the junction differs, possibly owing to a read error. The chain carries TRBV11-2 and TRBJ2-7; no reliable D call. In germline, CDR1 is SGHAT, CDR2 FQNNGV. The CDR3 covers 12 residues. CDR3 loop: CASSIDHYEQYF. The CDR3 DNA is TGTGCCAGCAGCATAGACCACTACGAGCAGTACTTC. The full variable domain, completed using reference TRBV11-2 and TRBJ2-7, is EAGVAQSPRYKIIEKRQSVAFWCNPISGHATLYWYQQILGQGPKLLIQFQNNGVVDDSQLPKDRFSAERLKGVDSTLKIQPAKLEDSAVYLCASSIDHYEQYFGPGTRLTVT.

The chain has TRBV7-8 and TRBJ2-1; TRBD2 might be the D (7 bases). The CDR3 is 15 amino acids. CDR1 is SGHVS, CDR2 FQNEAQ, per germline. Trimming took 5 bases from V and 1 from J, leaving 12 bases between them. CDR3 amino acids: CASSSGTTSYNEQFF. CDR3 coding DNA: TGTGCCAGCAGCAGCGGGACAACTTCCTACAATGAGCAGTTCTTC. Using reference TRBV7-8 and TRBJ2-1 for the parts outside the CDR3, the full variable domain is GAGVSQSPRYKVAKRGQDVALRCDPISGHVSLFWYQQALGQGPEFLTYFQNEAQLDKSGLPSDRFFAERPEGSVSTLKIQRTQQEDSAVYLCASSSGTTSYNEQFFGPGTRLTVL.

The chain joins TRBV23-1 to TRBJ1-1; a weak D match, TRBD1 (6 bases). TRBV23-1 is flagged as an ORF with uncertain function. There are 13 residues in the CDR3. Between the trimmed V and J ends, which lost 10 bases and 4 bases, there was a span of 16 bases. CDR3 residues: CAINRGAGTEAFF. Written as DNA, the CDR3 is TGCGCCATCAACCGGGGGGCGGGCACTGAAGCTTTCTTT.

The chain links TRBV6-6 to TRBJ2-7, with TRBD2 matching 11 bases. The CDR3 contains 16 residues. V lost 6 bases, J lost 7 bases, and 14 bases stayed unmatched. Germline CDR1 is MNHNY and CDR2 is SVGAGI (reference sequence). The chain's CDR3 is CASSRETLAGVVEQYF. CDR3 in DNA: TGTGCCAGCAGCCGCGAAACACTAGCGGGAGTGGTTGAGCAGTACTTC.

This chain connects TRBV28 to TRBJ2-1, with 13 positions matching TRBD2. The CDR3 runs 16 residues. Trimming at V came to 4 bases and at J to 4 bases, leaving 4 bases not matched to a gene. Germline CDR1 and CDR2: MDHEN and SYDVKM. CDR3 sequence: CASSSVTSGRYNEQFF. CDR3 nucleotide sequence: TGTGCCAGCAGTTCCGTGACTAGCGGGAGGTACAATGAGCAGTTCTTC.

The chain carries TRBV7-7 and TRBJ2-2, with D possibly being TRBD1 (6 bases). Trimming cost V 1 base and J 7 bases, with 13 bases left between them. Germline V gene sequence: CDR1 SSHAT, CDR2 FNYEAQ (reference sequence). The CDR3 loop spans 15 amino acids. This CDR3 is CASSLGTGSSGELFF. Here the CDR3 DNA reads TGTGCCAGCAGCTTAGGCACAGGGAGCAGCGGGGAGCTGTTTTTT. Full variable domain (rest looked up from reference TRBV7-7 and TRBJ2-2): GAGVSQSPRYKVTKRGQDVTLRCDPISSHATLYWYQQALGQGPEFLTYFNYEAQPDKSGLPSDRFSAERPEGSISTLTIQRTEQRDSAMYRCASSLGTGSSGELFFGEGSRLTVL.